This entry concerns a single TCR beta chain. Its target is unknown. It was CD45RO-negative cells, positively selected for CCR7, that made up naive CD8 cells, with terminally differentiated effector memory CD45RA+ cells excluded. Every donor, a Caucasian adult, lived in Nashville, Tennessee. The data were taken from a study of shared clonotypes between healthy human individuals. Overall study findings and caveats: Clonotype sharing among donors, it was expected, would be affected by sequencing depth. Compared with clonotypes that all four donors shared, non-shared clonotypes had lower generation probabilities.

The assay was carried out at the deep level. Method: immunoSEQ multiplex PCR; TCRdb's copy keeps in-frame clones and lacks some. The sample has just over 2,000,000 clones; about 95% are singletons. The sequenced material came from naive CD8+ T cells sorted from blood. This receptor was obtained from a man younger than 30 in good health.

The CDR3: CASSLEGLAGVVEQFF. As DNA, the CDR3 is TGTGCCAGCAGCTTAGAGGGACTAGCGGGAGTGGTTGAGCAGTTCTTC. The chain has TRBV13 and TRBJ2-1; 14 bases are a match to TRBD2. V shed 1 base, J shed 9 bases, and the junction held 5 bases outside the gene matches. The CDR3 runs to 16 residues. CDR1 is PRHDT, CDR2 FYEKMQ, per germline (reference sequence).